These T cell receptor beta chains were read from a single sample in a study of T cell repertoires in cytomegalovirus infection. TCRdb recomputed calls from the reads with MiXCR, one row per CDR3 protein. The sample records 200,000 to 250,000 distinct CDR3 sequences, about 5.9% being singletons. Sequenced input: PBMCs. These receptors originate from a human donor in good health (CMV status not recorded). Some clones in this sample may be carry-over from other donors' samples. The CDR3 runs from the conserved cysteine through the conserved F or W. D genes are given only for firm matches. The size entry is marked missing in some rows and otherwise reads once, few, many or a size class.

>TRBJ1-1|TRBV11-2|many|NA
TGTGCCAGCGGGCTGCAATTTAACACTGAAGCTTTCTTT
CASGLQFNTEAFF
>TRBJ1-2|TRBV2|many|NA
TGTGCCAGCATGGACAACTATGGCTACACCTTC
CASMDNYGYTF
>TRBJ1-4|TRBV4-3|many|NA
TGCGCCAGCAGCTCTGCCGCACGCCCTAATGAAAAACTGTTTTTT
CASSSAARPNEKLFF
>TRBJ2-1|TRBV6-2/TRBV6-3|many|NA
TGTGCCAGCAAGGCGGGGGCAAAGGATGAGCAGTTCTTC
CASKAGAKDEQFF
>TRBJ1-5|TRBV30|many|NA
TGTGCCTGGAGTGACAGGGATTATCAGCCCCAGCATTTT
CAWSDRDYQPQHF
>TRBJ2-1|TRBV6-2/TRBV6-3|NA|NA
TGTGCCAGCAGTTACGCGGGACAGAACAATGAGCAGTTCTTC
CASSYAGQNNEQFF
>TRBJ2-2|TRBV6-2/TRBV6-3|many|TRBD2
TGTGCCAGCAGTTACAGGGGACTAGCGGGGCTCCAGAACACCGGGGAGCTGTTTTTT
CASSYRGLAGLQNTGELFF
>TRBJ1-2|TRBV6-6|many|NA
TGTGCCAGCAAGGAAGAAAACTATGGCTACACCTTC
CASKEENYGYTF
>TRBJ2-2|TRBV6-6|many|TRBD2
TGTGCCAGCAGTTACTCCGGGACTAGCGGGGCGAACACCGGGGAGCTGTTTTTT
CASSYSGTSGANTGELFF
>TRBJ1-1|TRBV3-1|few|TRBD1
TGTGCCAGCAGCCAAGAAAGTAGGGGGCGCCTGGCAGCTTTCTTT
CASSQESRGRLAAFF
>TRBJ1-1|TRBV18|NA|NA
TGTGCCAGCTCAACCCAGGAGTACACTGAAGCTTTCTTT
CASSTQEYTEAFF
>TRBJ2-7|TRBV3-1|few|NA
TGTGCCAGCAGCCAAGACGGTGTATCCGAGCAGTACTTC
CASSQDGVSEQYF
>TRBJ2-4|TRBV20-1|few|NA
TGCAGTGCTAGTCCCGGGGCTATTCAGTACTTC
CSASPGAIQYF
>TRBJ2-3|TRBV7-8|many|NA
TGTGCCAGCAGCCTGGCGGGTGACGATACGCAGTATTTT
CASSLAGDDTQYF
>TRBJ2-3|TRBV20-1|many|NA
TGCAGTGCCCAACACGGGGGTATCACAGATACGCAGTATTTT
CSAQHGGITDTQYF
>TRBJ1-6|TRBV7-9|many|NA
TGTGCCAGCAGCTCGCGCAATTCACCCCTCCACTTT
CASSSRNSPLHF
>TRBJ2-3|TRBV5-1|many|NA
TGCGCCAGCAGCTTTCTTTCTGGTACACTCAGCACAGATACGCAGTATTTT
CASSFLSGTLSTDTQYF
>TRBJ2-1|TRBV29-1|many|NA
TGCAGCGTTGTAAGGGACCCCGGCAGTGAGCAGTTCTTC
CSVVRDPGSEQFF
>TRBJ1-2|TRBV12-3/TRBV12-4|many|NA
TGTGCCAGCAATAAGGGACCTTATGGCTACACCTTC
CASNKGPYGYTF
>TRBJ1-1|TRBV29-1|many|TRBD1
TGCAGCGTTCTTCACAGGGGTCCGAACACTGAAGCTTTCTTT
CSVLHRGPNTEAFF
>TRBJ2-2|TRBV25-1|many|NA
TGTGCCAGCAGTGAGCCGAAATTGGGGCCGGAGAACACCGGGGAGCTGTTTTTT
CASSEPKLGPENTGELFF
>TRBJ2-5|TRBV20-1|many|NA
TGCAGTGCCCAGGGGAGCAGGGGAACGCAGGAGACCCAGTACTTC
CSAQGSRGTQETQYF
>TRBJ2-7|TRBV29-1|many|TRBD1
TGCAGCGTCCTCGGACAGGGAGGCTACGAGCAGTACTTC
CSVLGQGGYEQYF
>TRBJ1-1|TRBV3-1|many|NA
TGTGCCAGCAGCCAAGTATCCTTGAGGAATCGGGGGAACACTGAAGCTTTCTTT
CASSQVSLRNRGNTEAFF
>TRBJ1-5|TRBV4-2|few|NA
TGTGCCAGCAGCCAAGGGGCGGATACGGACCAGCCCCAGCATTTT
CASSQGADTDQPQHF
>TRBJ2-1|TRBV29-1|many|TRBD2
TGCAGCGTTGTTATTTGGGGGGGACCCTACAATGAGCAGTTCTTC
CSVVIWGGPYNEQFF
>TRBJ1-1|TRBV18|many|NA
TGTGCCAGCTCACCACAGGGTGGAGACACTGAAGCTTTCTTT
CASSPQGGDTEAFF
>TRBJ1-1|TRBV7-2|many|NA
TGTGCCAGCAGCTTAAGGGTCCTGAGCACTGAAGCTTTCTTT
CASSLRVLSTEAFF
>TRBJ2-7|TRBV6-1|many|TRBD1
TGTGCCAGCAGTCGTCGGGACAGGGTCTACGAGCAGTACTTC
CASSRRDRVYEQYF
>TRBJ2-7|TRBV29-1|many|TRBD2
TGCAGCGTTGGGAAACTAGCGGGGGTGTACGAGCAGTACTTC
CSVGKLAGVYEQYF
>TRBJ1-2|TRBV12-3/TRBV12-4|many|TRBD1
TGTGCCAGCAGTGAAAACAGGGGGCACGGCTACACCTTC
CASSENRGHGYTF
>TRBJ2-3|TRBV5-4|many|NA
TGTGCCAGCAGCAGGGGCTCGGGCCAGAGCACAGATACGCAGTATTTT
CASSRGSGQSTDTQYF
>TRBJ2-3|TRBV12-3/TRBV12-4|many|NA
TGTGCCAGCAGTTCGGACGTACCAGATACGCAGTATTTT
CASSSDVPDTQYF